The source of this TCR beta chain is a study of shared clonotypes between healthy human individuals. Whole-study context: Three plates were used per donor for CD4 naive, three for CD4 memory, two for CD8 naive and one for CD8 memory. Study-level points and caveats: Memory subsets generally showed lower estimated richness than naive subsets.

There are 18 residues in the CDR3. The germline CDR1 and CDR2 sequences are LNHDA and SQIVND (reference sequence). V was pared by 5 bases and J by 0 bases, with 20 bases between. Naive-designated CD8 cells lacked CD45RO, were positively enriched for CCR7, and omitted terminally differentiated effector memory CD45RA+ cells. All participating donors were Caucasian adults from Nashville, Tennessee. Turning to this clone: Its antigen is unknown.

Sequenced by immunoSEQ multiplex PCR; TCRdb stores in-frame clones only, minus some. The sample has about 2.1 million clones, 90% to 95% seen once. The material sequenced was naive CD8+ T cells from PBMCs. This clonotype was obtained from a man aged 18 to 30 in good health. Some clones in this sample may be carry-over from other donors' samples. This chain connects TRBV19 to TRBJ2-1, with D possibly being TRBD2 (5 bases). CDR3 in DNA: TGTGCCAGTAGTGTCCGTCCTAGCCGGAGACGCTCCTACAATGAGCAGTTCTTC. Encoded protein: CASSVRPSRRRSYNEQFF.